This T cell receptor beta chain was obtained from a study of radiation and T cells in renal cell carcinoma. The study, taken as a whole, reports: Irradiated tumors held more dominant CDR3 motifs than control tumors.

This sample's treatment: treatment-naive control, cytoreductive nephrectomy. The table came from immunoSEQ multiplex PCR; TCRdb's copy has only in-frame clones and leaves some out. The repertoire consists of approximately 16,000 clones, with 50% to 65% occurring once and the leading ten covering roughly a tenth. About this clone: The antigen is not known.

The CDR3 totals 16 residues. Germline V gives CDR1 SEHNR, CDR2 FQNEAQ (reference sequence). Trimming took 3 bases from V and 7 from J; bases not matched to a gene: 8. The clonotype was recovered from a man in his forties with renal cell carcinoma. The input for sequencing was tumor tissue, taken from a patient whose treatment was nephrectomy without radiotherapy. This chain links TRBV7-9 with TRBJ2-1, with 11 bases that match TRBD2. The CDR3 coding sequence is TGTGCCAGCAGCTTCCGGGCTAGCGGGGGGCTGAATGAGCAGTTCTTC. It yields the protein CASSFRASGGLNEQFF. Based on the CDR3 plus reference TRBV7-9 and TRBJ2-1, the full variable domain is DTGVSQNPRHKITKRGQNVTFRCDPISEHNRLYWYRQTLGQGPEFLTYFQNEAQLEKSRLLSDRFSAERPKGSFSTLEIQRTEQGDSAMYLCASSFRASGGLNEQFFGPGTRLTVL.